The rows below give T cell receptor beta chains drawn from one sample of a study of blood T cell repertoires in COVID-19. Assay: immunoSEQ multiplex PCR; the TCRdb copy retains only in-frame clones and omits some. The sample holds about 140,000 clones, over 65% seen once. The specimen sequenced was peripheral blood. All receptors derive from a woman of 80 years or more with active or convalescent COVID-19. The CDR3 runs from the conserved cysteine through the conserved F or W. Each record gives: clone size, CDR3 length, D gene, V gene, J gene, CDR3 DNA, CDR3 protein. D genes are given only for firm matches. Expanded clones get a size class; other rows say once, few or many, or leave the size out.

clone_size: .; cdr3_length: 14; d_call: .; v_call: TRBV5-4; j_call: TRBJ2-1; cdr3_nt: TGTGCCAGCAGCTTGGTTGGGGAGGAGAATGAGCAGTTCTTC; cdr3_aa: CASSLVGEENEQFF
clone_size: .; cdr3_length: 15; d_call: TRBD1; v_call: TRBV7-2; j_call: TRBJ1-4; cdr3_nt: TGTGCCAGCAGCTTCCGGACAGGGGGTTATGAAAAACTGTTTTTT; cdr3_aa: CASSFRTGGYEKLFF
clone_size: .; cdr3_length: 14; d_call: .; v_call: TRBV15; j_call: TRBJ2-3; cdr3_nt: TGTGCCACCAGCACCAGGACAGTGACAGATACGCAGTATTTT; cdr3_aa: CATSTRTVTDTQYF
clone_size: .; cdr3_length: 13; d_call: .; v_call: TRBV12-3/TRBV12-4; j_call: TRBJ2-3; cdr3_nt: TGTGCCAGCAGTTTGCAGGGGTCAGATACGCAGTATTTT; cdr3_aa: CASSLQGSDTQYF
clone_size: .; cdr3_length: 15; d_call: TRBD1; v_call: TRBV3-1/TRBV3-2; j_call: TRBJ2-2; cdr3_nt: TGTGCCAGCAGCCATAACAGGGGGCGTACCGGGGAGCTGTTTTTT; cdr3_aa: CASSHNRGRTGELFF
clone_size: .; cdr3_length: 16; d_call: TRBD1; v_call: TRBV3-1/TRBV3-2; j_call: TRBJ2-2; cdr3_nt: TGTGCCAGCAGCCAAATCCCAGGGGGTAACACCGGGGAGCTGTTTTTT; cdr3_aa: CASSQIPGGNTGELFF
clone_size: .; cdr3_length: 17; d_call: .; v_call: TRBV5-4; j_call: TRBJ1-1; cdr3_nt: TGTGCCAGCAGCTTGGGTTCGAGGGATCCAGTGAACACTGAAGCTTTCTTT; cdr3_aa: CASSLGSRDPVNTEAFF
clone_size: few; cdr3_length: 17; d_call: .; v_call: TRBV3-1/TRBV3-2; j_call: TRBJ1-2; cdr3_nt: TGTGCCAGCAGTCAGAAAATATTTGAATTGGGGCTTAATGGCTACACCTTC; cdr3_aa: CASSQKIFELGLNGYTF
clone_size: .; cdr3_length: 15; d_call: .; v_call: TRBV29-1; j_call: TRBJ2-3; cdr3_nt: TGCAGCGTTCAGGGGGGCCAAGGATCCACAGATACGCAGTATTTT; cdr3_aa: CSVQGGQGSTDTQYF
clone_size: .; cdr3_length: 15; d_call: TRBD2; v_call: TRBV19; j_call: TRBJ2-7; cdr3_nt: TGTGCCAGTAGTCTACTAGCGGGGGAACCCTACGAGCAGTACTTC; cdr3_aa: CASSLLAGEPYEQYF
clone_size: .; cdr3_length: 13; d_call: TRBD1; v_call: TRBV19; j_call: TRBJ1-2; cdr3_nt: TGTGCCAGCAGGGAGACAGGGGATAGTGGCTACACCTTC; cdr3_aa: CASRETGDSGYTF
clone_size: .; cdr3_length: 13; d_call: .; v_call: TRBV5-1; j_call: TRBJ1-5; cdr3_nt: TGCGCCAGCAGCTTGAAGCCCACGGAGCCCCAGCATTTT; cdr3_aa: CASSLKPTEPQHF
clone_size: .; cdr3_length: 15; d_call: .; v_call: TRBV4-2; j_call: TRBJ1-6; cdr3_nt: TGTGCCAGCAGCCCAACTTTTAGTTCGGATTCACCCCTCCACTTT; cdr3_aa: CASSPTFSSDSPLHF
clone_size: .; cdr3_length: 16; d_call: TRBD1; v_call: TRBV5-5; j_call: TRBJ1-1; cdr3_nt: TGTGCCAGCAGCCCCCTCAGGGCAGGGGGCTTCGCTGAAGCTTTCTTT; cdr3_aa: CASSPLRAGGFAEAFF
clone_size: .; cdr3_length: 14; d_call: TRBD2; v_call: TRBV5-4; j_call: TRBJ2-3; cdr3_nt: TGTGCCAGCAGCAAGCGGGGGGGTGGAGATACGCAGTATTTT; cdr3_aa: CASSKRGGGDTQYF
clone_size: .; cdr3_length: 17; d_call: TRBD2; v_call: TRBV18; j_call: TRBJ2-7; cdr3_nt: TGTGCCAGCTCCCTCGGGTTAGCGGGGGCCCTTGACCACGAGCAGTACTTC; cdr3_aa: CASSLGLAGALDHEQYF
clone_size: .; cdr3_length: 14; d_call: .; v_call: TRBV30; j_call: TRBJ1-2; cdr3_nt: TGTGCCTGGAGTAACGAGGGAGTGGGCTATGGCTACACCTTC; cdr3_aa: CAWSNEGVGYGYTF
clone_size: .; cdr3_length: 17; d_call: .; v_call: TRBV21-1; j_call: TRBJ1-1; cdr3_nt: TGTGCCAGCAGCAAATTGCGGGGGGGGACAGGGGAGACTGAAGCTTTCTTT; cdr3_aa: CASSKLRGGTGETEAFF
clone_size: .; cdr3_length: 14; d_call: TRBD1; v_call: TRBV30; j_call: TRBJ1-6; cdr3_nt: TGTGCCTGGAATAGGGACAGCAGCAATTCACCCCTCCACTTT; cdr3_aa: CAWNRDSSNSPLHF
clone_size: .; cdr3_length: 15; d_call: TRBD1; v_call: TRBV2; j_call: TRBJ1-1; cdr3_nt: TGTGCCAGCAGAGCTACAGGGGGCTGGAACACTGAAGCTTTCTTT; cdr3_aa: CASRATGGWNTEAFF
clone_size: .; cdr3_length: 14; d_call: .; v_call: TRBV6-5; j_call: TRBJ2-7; cdr3_nt: TGTGCCAGCGGGCACGCCAGGTCAGCCTACGAGCAGTACTTC; cdr3_aa: CASGHARSAYEQYF
clone_size: few; cdr3_length: 12; d_call: .; v_call: TRBV12-3/TRBV12-4; j_call: TRBJ1-1; cdr3_nt: TGTGCCAGCACCACAAGAGGCACTGAAGCTTTCTTT; cdr3_aa: CASTTRGTEAFF
clone_size: .; cdr3_length: 14; d_call: TRBD1; v_call: TRBV4-2; j_call: TRBJ1-4; cdr3_nt: TGTGCCAGCAGCCTGGACAGGGCGGAGGAAAAACTGTTTTTT; cdr3_aa: CASSLDRAEEKLFF
clone_size: once; cdr3_length: 12; d_call: .; v_call: TRBV11-2; j_call: TRBJ1-4; cdr3_nt: TGTGCCAGCCGGGGGTGGAATGAAAAACTGTTTTTT; cdr3_aa: CASRGWNEKLFF
clone_size: .; cdr3_length: 17; d_call: TRBD1; v_call: TRBV28; j_call: TRBJ1-2; cdr3_nt: TGTGCCAGCGGAACCCCGGGACAGCGAGGGTCTAACTATGGCTACACCTTC; cdr3_aa: CASGTPGQRGSNYGYTF
clone_size: .; cdr3_length: 14; d_call: .; v_call: TRBV19; j_call: TRBJ1-5; cdr3_nt: TGTGCCAGTAGTATCTATGTCGGCAATCAGCCCCAGCATTTT; cdr3_aa: CASSIYVGNQPQHF
clone_size: once; cdr3_length: 13; d_call: .; v_call: TRBV28; j_call: TRBJ2-5; cdr3_nt: TGTGCCAGCAGTCCCGTATGGGAGGAGACCCAGTACTTC; cdr3_aa: CASSPVWEETQYF
clone_size: few; cdr3_length: 13; d_call: .; v_call: TRBV5-1; j_call: TRBJ2-7; cdr3_nt: TGCGCCAGCAGATATGATAACAGGGTCGAGCAGTACTTC; cdr3_aa: CASRYDNRVEQYF
clone_size: .; cdr3_length: 12; d_call: .; v_call: TRBV20-1; j_call: TRBJ1-2; cdr3_nt: TGCAGTGCTAGTTATGCAAGTCGGGGCTACACCTTC; cdr3_aa: CSASYASRGYTF
clone_size: .; cdr3_length: 15; d_call: .; v_call: TRBV6-6; j_call: TRBJ1-6; cdr3_nt: TGTGCCAGCAGCAAACCTCCGGGATCGGGTTCACCCCTCCACTTT; cdr3_aa: CASSKPPGSGSPLHF
clone_size: few; cdr3_length: 14; d_call: .; v_call: TRBV10-2; j_call: TRBJ1-2; cdr3_nt: TGCGCCAGCAGTTTTGGCGCGCGGGGCTATGGCTACACCTTC; cdr3_aa: CASSFGARGYGYTF
clone_size: .; cdr3_length: 15; d_call: TRBD1; v_call: TRBV6-5; j_call: TRBJ1-2; cdr3_nt: TGTGCCAGCAGTTACGATTTGACAGGGAGCTATGGCTACACCTTC; cdr3_aa: CASSYDLTGSYGYTF
clone_size: .; cdr3_length: 12; d_call: TRBD1; v_call: TRBV29-1; j_call: TRBJ1-1; cdr3_nt: TGCAGCGTCGGTGACAGGGGCACTGAAGCTTTCTTT; cdr3_aa: CSVGDRGTEAFF
clone_size: .; cdr3_length: 14; d_call: .; v_call: TRBV7-2; j_call: TRBJ2-7; cdr3_nt: TGTGCCAGCAGCCCCTCAGGCAGGTCCTACGAGCAGTACTTC; cdr3_aa: CASSPSGRSYEQYF
clone_size: .; cdr3_length: 15; d_call: .; v_call: TRBV9; j_call: TRBJ1-6; cdr3_nt: TGTGCCAGCAGCGTAGATGTCGGGGGTAATTCACCCCTCCACTTT; cdr3_aa: CASSVDVGGNSPLHF
clone_size: .; cdr3_length: 15; d_call: .; v_call: TRBV6-1; j_call: TRBJ1-2; cdr3_nt: TGTGCCAGCAGTGATGGTCACAGGCTGAACTATGGCTACACCTTC; cdr3_aa: CASSDGHRLNYGYTF
clone_size: .; cdr3_length: 12; d_call: TRBD1; v_call: TRBV29-1; j_call: TRBJ1-2; cdr3_nt: TGCAGCATCAGGGGGCCTAACTATGGCTACACCTTC; cdr3_aa: CSIRGPNYGYTF
clone_size: .; cdr3_length: 15; d_call: TRBD2; v_call: TRBV7-2; j_call: TRBJ2-1; cdr3_nt: TGTGCCAGCAGCCCACAGCGGGGGGGATACAATGAGCAGTTCTTC; cdr3_aa: CASSPQRGGYNEQFF
clone_size: .; cdr3_length: 15; d_call: TRBD2; v_call: TRBV7-3; j_call: TRBJ2-1; cdr3_nt: TGTGCCAGCAGCTTTCAACTAGCGGGGGTAGGTGAGCAGTTCTTC; cdr3_aa: CASSFQLAGVGEQFF
clone_size: .; cdr3_length: 17; d_call: .; v_call: TRBV3-1/TRBV3-2; j_call: TRBJ2-6; cdr3_nt: TGTGCCAGCAGTCAAGTTCCCCGGGGGACTGGGGCCAACGTCCTGACTTTC; cdr3_aa: CASSQVPRGTGANVLTF
clone_size: .; cdr3_length: 13; d_call: .; v_call: TRBV7-2; j_call: TRBJ1-1; cdr3_nt: TGTGCCAGCAGCTATGGAGAGTACACTGAAGCTTTCTTT; cdr3_aa: CASSYGEYTEAFF
clone_size: .; cdr3_length: 11; d_call: .; v_call: TRBV30; j_call: TRBJ1-3; cdr3_nt: TGTGCCTGGAAGTCAACGGACACCATATATTTT; cdr3_aa: CAWKSTDTIYF
clone_size: .; cdr3_length: 14; d_call: TRBD2; v_call: TRBV7-6; j_call: TRBJ2-7; cdr3_nt: TGTGCCAGCAGCTTAGGACTAGCGTCTGGGGAGCAGTACTTC; cdr3_aa: CASSLGLASGEQYF
clone_size: .; cdr3_length: 18; d_call: TRBD2; v_call: TRBV28; j_call: TRBJ2-1; cdr3_nt: TGTGCCAGCAGGCCCGGGACTAGCGGGGGTAACTCCTACAATGAGCAGTTCTTC; cdr3_aa: CASRPGTSGGNSYNEQFF
clone_size: .; cdr3_length: 12; d_call: .; v_call: TRBV6-6; j_call: TRBJ1-3; cdr3_nt: TGTGCCAGCAGCCCCAGGGGAAACACCATATATTTT; cdr3_aa: CASSPRGNTIYF
clone_size: .; cdr3_length: 17; d_call: TRBD1; v_call: TRBV11-2; j_call: TRBJ1-1; cdr3_nt: TGTGCCAGCAGCTTAGACGGGACAGCAACGGGCAACACTGAAGCTTTCTTT; cdr3_aa: CASSLDGTATGNTEAFF
clone_size: once; cdr3_length: 17; d_call: TRBD1; v_call: TRBV7-9; j_call: TRBJ1-1; cdr3_nt: TGTGCCAGCAGCACAAGACAGGGGGGTATGCGGAACACTGAAGCTTTCTTT; cdr3_aa: CASSTRQGGMRNTEAFF
clone_size: few; cdr3_length: 16; d_call: .; v_call: TRBV7-2; j_call: TRBJ2-5; cdr3_nt: TGTGCCAGCAGCTTAAACTACGACAGGGGAGGGGAGACCCAGTACTTC; cdr3_aa: CASSLNYDRGGETQYF
clone_size: .; cdr3_length: 15; d_call: .; v_call: TRBV9; j_call: TRBJ2-3; cdr3_nt: TGTGCCAGCAGCGTAGTACAGTCGGGGGCAGATACGCAGTATTTT; cdr3_aa: CASSVVQSGADTQYF
clone_size: few; cdr3_length: 15; d_call: TRBD1; v_call: TRBV5-4; j_call: TRBJ1-2; cdr3_nt: TGTGCCAGCAGCCTACGAAGACAGGGAAGCTATGGCTACACCTTC; cdr3_aa: CASSLRRQGSYGYTF
clone_size: few; cdr3_length: 13; d_call: .; v_call: TRBV11-2; j_call: TRBJ1-6; cdr3_nt: TGTGCCAGCAGCTTAGGAGGGTCGTCACCCCTCCACTTT; cdr3_aa: CASSLGGSSPLHF
clone_size: .; cdr3_length: 14; d_call: .; v_call: TRBV5-1; j_call: TRBJ2-1; cdr3_nt: TGCGCCAGCAGCTTCCGGGCTCCGGGGAATGAGCAGTTCTTC; cdr3_aa: CASSFRAPGNEQFF
clone_size: .; cdr3_length: 14; d_call: TRBD1; v_call: TRBV14; j_call: TRBJ1-2; cdr3_nt: TGTGCCAGCAGCCAAGGCTTACAGGGGTACGGCTACACCTTC; cdr3_aa: CASSQGLQGYGYTF